A selection of T cell receptor beta chains follows, all from one sample in a study of shared clonotypes between healthy human individuals. Assay used: immunoSEQ multiplex PCR; TCRdb lists only in-frame clones, some missing. The sample holds 1.6 million or so clones, 95% to 97% seen once. The material sequenced was naive CD4+ T cells sorted from blood. The receptor set was obtained from a man under 40 in good health. The CDR3 runs from the conserved cysteine through the conserved F or W. A D gene is named only where the DNA matches it firmly. Clone sizes are given selectively: once, few, many, or a class where the clone is expanded.

J gene: TRBJ2-5
clone size: .
D gene: .
V gene: TRBV10-3
CDR3 protein: CAISEGPGEGAETQYF
CDR3 DNA: TGTGCCATCAGTGAAGGCCCGGGGGAAGGGGCAGAGACCCAGTACTTC

J gene: TRBJ2-3
clone size: once
D gene: TRBD1
V gene: TRBV4-3
CDR3 protein: CASSQFGTGKTDTQYF
CDR3 DNA: TGCGCCAGCAGCCAATTCGGGACAGGCAAAACAGATACGCAGTATTTT

J gene: TRBJ1-1
clone size: once
D gene: .
V gene: TRBV20-1
CDR3 protein: CSASSNDGAFF
CDR3 DNA: TGCAGTGCTTCCAGCAACGACGGGGCTTTCTTT

J gene: TRBJ2-3
clone size: .
D gene: TRBD1
V gene: TRBV27
CDR3 protein: CASSLGTGGKTSTDTQYF
CDR3 DNA: TGTGCCAGCAGCCTCGGGACAGGAGGAAAAACTAGCACAGATACGCAGTATTTT

J gene: TRBJ1-1
clone size: once
D gene: .
V gene: TRBV28
CDR3 protein: CASSLLRSEAFF
CDR3 DNA: TGTGCCAGCAGTTTGCTCAGAAGTGAAGCTTTCTTT

J gene: TRBJ1-5
clone size: .
D gene: .
V gene: TRBV7-2
CDR3 protein: CASSLPVGTVQPQHF
CDR3 DNA: TGTGCCAGCAGCCTCCCGGTGGGAACAGTTCAGCCCCAGCATTTT

J gene: TRBJ1-5
clone size: .
D gene: .
V gene: TRBV28
CDR3 protein: CASSLMRSNQPQHF
CDR3 DNA: TGTGCCAGCAGTTTAATGCGTAGCAATCAGCCCCAGCATTTT

J gene: TRBJ2-7
clone size: .
D gene: .
V gene: TRBV6-1
CDR3 protein: CASKKQSSYEQYF
CDR3 DNA: TGTGCCAGCAAGAAGCAGAGCTCCTACGAGCAGTACTTC

J gene: TRBJ2-2
clone size: .
D gene: TRBD2
V gene: TRBV2
CDR3 protein: CASSATSGRSNTGELFF
CDR3 DNA: TGTGCCAGCAGTGCAACTAGCGGGAGAAGTAACACCGGGGAGCTGTTTTTT

J gene: TRBJ2-1
clone size: .
D gene: .
V gene: TRBV7-2
CDR3 protein: CASSLTFSASSYNEQFF
CDR3 DNA: TGTGCCAGCAGCTTAACGTTTAGCGCGAGCTCCTACAATGAGCAGTTCTTC

J gene: TRBJ2-4
clone size: .
D gene: .
V gene: TRBV6-5
CDR3 protein: CASSYSSIAKNIQYF
CDR3 DNA: TGTGCCAGCAGTTACTCGAGCATAGCCAAAAACATTCAGTACTTC